The 10 T cell receptor beta chains presented below share a single source sample, sequenced in a study of control samples from healthy donors and cancer patients. Produced via immunoSEQ multiplex PCR; TCRdb's table is partial and in-frame only. Among some 110,000 clones listed, 80% to 90% were seen once. The sequenced sample consisted of PBMCs. Every receptor here comes from a woman between 50 and 59 years old with colorectal cancer.

The CDR3 DNA follows: TGTGCCAGCAGCTTACGAGGGGGAAAAAATAACGAGCAGTACTTC. This translates into CASSLRGGKNNEQYF. The rearrangement uses TRBV13 and TRBJ2-7; D may be TRBD1 (6 bases). This CDR3 contains 15 residues. Germline CDR1 and CDR2: PRHDT and FYEKMQ (reference sequence). With 2 bases removed from V and 5 bases from J, the gap between germline ends came to 16 bases.

This chain links TRBV6-1 with TRBJ2-2; 7 bases align to TRBD2. Germline values: CDR1 MNHNS, CDR2 SASEGT. There are 14 residues in the CDR3. The V and J ends lost 2 bases and 13 bases, in that order; junction bases with no gene match: 10. The CDR3 loop is CASSESGNTKRLFF. As DNA, the CDR3 is TGTGCCAGCAGTGAAAGCGGGAACACCAAGCGGCTGTTTTTT.

The chain uses TRBV7-9 and TRBJ1-4; D gene unclear. Trimming pared 7 bases from V and 3 bases from J, leaving 9 bases between. There are 13 residues in the CDR3. Germline CDR1 is SEHNR and CDR2 is FQNEAQ (reference sequence). The CDR3 nucleotides are TGTGCCAGCACGGAGATCGCTAATGAAAAACTGTTTTTT. Protein: CASTEIANEKLFF. The full variable domain, its missing parts supplied by reference TRBV7-9 and TRBJ1-4, is DTGVSQNPRHKITKRGQNVTFRCDPISEHNRLYWYRQTLGQGPEFLTYFQNEAQLEKSRLLSDRFSAERPKGSFSTLEIQRTEQGDSAMYLCASTEIANEKLFFGSGTQLSVL.

The V gene is TRBV11-3, the J gene TRBJ2-5; D gene unclear. Germline V gene data show CDR1 as SGHNT and CDR2 as YENEEA. Trimming took off 1 base at V and 3 bases at J, with 12 bases between the two ends. The CDR3 totals 15 residues. CDR3 coding DNA: TGTGCCAGCAGCTTAGGGTCCACAGAGAAAGAGACCCAGTACTTC. Translating gives CASSLGSTEKETQYF.

The chain uses TRBV11-2 and TRBJ1-2; D is unclear. Trimming removed 5 bases at V and 4 bases at J, with 11 bases between. The CDR3 is made up of 13 amino acids. Germline V gives CDR1 SGHAT, CDR2 FQNNGV. The CDR3 region is CASSRRLSYGYTF. The CDR3 DNA reads as TGTGCCAGCAGCCGTCGACTCAGCTATGGCTACACCTTC.

This clone was picked up a small number of times. This CDR3 reads CASSSGTGKPYEQYF. DNA for the CDR3: TGTGCCAGCAGCTCCGGGACAGGGAAACCTTACGAGCAGTACTTC. The chain couples TRBV7-9 to TRBJ2-7, with 9 bases aligning to TRBD1. The V segment lost 4 bases and the J segment 4 bases; nucleotides outside the gene matches: 8. CDR1 is SEHNR, CDR2 FQNEAQ, per germline (reference sequence). The CDR3 has 15 residues. The variable domain in full, with the rest retrieved from reference TRBV7-9 and TRBJ2-7, is DTGVSQNPRHKITKRGQNVTFRCDPISEHNRLYWYRQTLGQGPEFLTYFQNEAQLEKSRLLSDRFSAERPKGSFSTLEIQRTEQGDSAMYLCASSSGTGKPYEQYFGPGTRLTVT.

The chain combines TRBV27 with TRBJ2-3, with unresolved D. Germline assignment: CDR1 MNHEY and CDR2 SMNVEV (reference sequence). This CDR3 region has 13 residues. The V and J ends lost 4 bases and 1 base respectively, with 6 bases between them. The chain's CDR3 is CASSSSRTDTQYF. The CDR3 bases are TGTGCCAGCAGTTCCTCCCGCACAGATACGCAGTATTTT.

The J gene is TRBJ1-2, the V gene TRBV5-6; TRBD1 matches 8 bases. Germline assignment: CDR1 SGHDT and CDR2 YYEEEE. The length of the CDR3 is 16 residues. Trimming cost V 0 bases and J 4 bases; bases outside gene matches: 8. The CDR3 DNA reads as TGTGCCAGCAGCTTGGGTGGGGCAGGGGGCCTCTATGGCTACACCTTC. Translating gives CASSLGGAGGLYGYTF. Complete variable domain (other parts from reference TRBV5-6 and TRBJ1-2): DAGVTQSPTHLIKTRGQQVTLRCSPKSGHDTVSWYQQALGQGPQFIFQYYEEEERQRGNFPDRFSGHQFPNYSSELNVNALLLGDSALYLCASSLGGAGGLYGYTFGSGTRLTVV.

In its sample, this clone was seen a few times. The J gene is TRBJ2-5, the V gene TRBV9, with D tentatively TRBD1 (6 bases). The V gene lost 4 bases and the J gene lost 2 bases, with 18 bases spanning the gap. Germline CDR1 reads SGDLS; CDR2 reads YYNGEE. The CDR3 loop spans 16 amino acids. The CDR3, as DNA: TGTGCCAGCAGCCCATACGGAGGACAGCCTCAAGAGACCCAGTACTTC. Its translation is CASSPYGGQPQETQYF. The whole variable domain, filled in from reference TRBV9 and TRBJ2-5, reads DSGVTQTPKHLITATGQRVTLRCSPRSGDLSVYWYQQSLDQGLQFLIQYYNGEERAKGNILERFSAQQFPDLHSELNLSSLELGDSALYFCASSPYGGQPQETQYFGPGTRLLVL.

This rearrangement joins TRBV9 to TRBJ1-1; 10 nucleotides agree with TRBD1. From germline, CDR1 is SGDLS and CDR2 YYNGEE. The CDR3 has 15 residues. Trimming at V came to 0 bases and at J to 4 bases, leaving 3 bases not matched to a gene. For the CDR3, the DNA is TGTGCCAGCAGCGTAGAGGGGACAGGGGTCACTGAAGCTTTCTTT. The encoded protein is CASSVEGTGVTEAFF.